The 23 T cell receptor beta chains presented below share a single source sample, sequenced in a study of T cell repertoires in aging, cancer and after chemotherapy. Rearranged V-D-J TRB sequences were amplified with a mixed TRB-A/B primer pool. Each CDR3 protein is one row after TCRdb ran MiXCR on the multiplex PCR reads. This sample has over a thousand distinct CDR3 sequences, with about 20% found just once. Amplification of TCR beta used genomic DNA extracted from peripheral blood. Sequencing input: blood. The receptor source for this set is a human donor with a solid tumor.

This chain joins TRBV2 and TRBJ2-6; D gene ambiguous. The CDR3 extends over 15 amino acids. Per the germline V gene, CDR1 is SNHLY and CDR2 is FYNNEI. V dropped 4 bases and J dropped 1 base, with 8 bases sitting between them. The chain's CDR3 is CASSVLVSGANVLTF. The CDR3 bases are TGTGCCAGCAGTGTGTTGGTATCTGGGGCCAACGTCCTGACTTTC.

By share of the sample, this clonotype is medium-sized. The chain is built from TRBV20-1 and TRBJ2-7; no firm D call. V was shortened by 6 bases and J by 6 bases, with 12 bases between the two germline ends. Per germline, CDR1 DFQATT and CDR2 SNEGSKA (reference sequence). CDR3 length: 11 amino acids. The CDR3 reads CSARLGSEQYF. The CDR3 DNA reads as TGCAGTGCAAGGCTGGGATCCGAGCAGTACTTC.

Judged by abundance, this clonotype is medium-sized. This chain joins TRBV6-2 or TRBV6-3 and TRBJ2-7, with 10 positions matching TRBD2. The CDR3 has 14 amino acids. J gave up 9 bases and V 6 bases, and 11 bases lay outside the gene matches. The germline V gene encodes CDR1 MNHEY and CDR2 SVGEGT. CDR3 DNA sequence: TGTGCCAGCAGCGACTATGGGACTAGCGCGGGGCAGTACTTC. This codes for CASSDYGTSAGQYF.

This clonotype is large in the sample. This chain joins TRBV30 and TRBJ1-6; TRBD1 might be the D (5 bases). The V end was cut by 0 bases, the J end by 10 bases, with 13 bases between. The germline V gene has CDR1 GTSNPN and CDR2 SVGIG (reference sequence). This CDR3 contains 14 residues. CDR3 DNA: TGTGCCTGGAGTGTAGGGGACGCGGACTCACCCCTCCACTTT. This codes for CAWSVGDADSPLHF.

In its sample, this clonotype is medium-sized (0.01 to 0.1%). This sequence joins TRBV5-1 and TRBJ2-1; TRBD1 might be the D (6 bases). CDR1 and CDR2 from the germline V gene are SGHRS and YFSETQ. The CDR3 has 14 residues. V was pared by 3 bases and J by 4 bases, with 11 bases between. DNA for the CDR3: TGCGCCAGCAGCTCCGGGACACTTTACAATGAGCAGTTCTTC. Its translation: CASSSGTLYNEQFF.

This chain joins TRBV10-1 and TRBJ1-1; no clear D gene. Germline CDR1 reads WNHNN; CDR2 reads SYGVQD (reference sequence). This CDR3 contains 13 residues. The germline V and J ends were trimmed by 3 bases and 4 bases, with 9 bases remaining between them. The CDR3 sequence is CASSDPWSTEAFF. DNA for the CDR3: TGCGCCAGCAGTGATCCGTGGAGCACTGAAGCTTTCTTT.

Relative to its sample, this clonotype is medium-sized. The rearrangement uses TRBV27 and TRBJ1-5, with 9 bases that match TRBD1. Germline-derived CDR1 and CDR2 are MNHEY and SMNVEV (reference sequence). The CDR3 has 16 amino acids. V shed 4 bases and J 2 bases; nucleotides not matched to a gene: 6. The chain's CDR3 is CASSSAGQGGNQPQHF. The CDR3 DNA sequence: TGTGCCAGCAGTTCGGCGGGACAGGGTGGCAATCAGCCCCAGCATTTT.

By share, this clonotype counts as large. The chain employs TRBV10-3 and TRBJ2-7, with 15 bases fitting TRBD2. Germline-derived CDR1 and CDR2 are ENHRY and SYGVKD. V gave up 6 bases and J gave up 5 bases; unmatched junction bases: 5. This CDR3 has 15 residues. CDR3 residues: CAIRSGLAGGDEQYF. CDR3 nucleotide sequence: TGTGCCATCAGGTCGGGACTAGCGGGAGGAGACGAGCAGTACTTC.

This clonotype is medium-sized (0.01 to 0.1%) in the sample. The V gene is TRBV5-4, the J gene TRBJ2-7, with D perhaps matching TRBD2 (5 bases). Germline assignment: CDR1 SGHNT and CDR2 YYREEE (reference sequence). V shed 5 bases and J shed 5 bases, with 17 bases lying between them. CDR3 length: 14 residues. The DNA for the CDR3 is TGTGCCAGCAGTGAGAACACCGTCGGGAACGAGCAGTACTTC. It is translated as CASSENTVGNEQYF.

The rearrangement uses TRBV5-1 and TRBJ1-6; D is possibly TRBD1 (5 bases). The CDR3 spans 14 residues. In germline, CDR1 is SGHRS, CDR2 YFSETQ. The V and J ends lost 4 bases and 9 bases respectively, with 14 bases between them. The CDR3 region has the DNA TGCGCCAGCAGCGGTCGGGGGTCAGGTTCACCCCTCCACTTT. It is translated as CASSGRGSGSPLHF.

As concerns this clonotype: A read error may account for a junction end that differs from germline. V gene TRBV20-1 combines with J gene TRBJ2-7, with TRBD1 matching 8 bases. Germline V gene data show CDR1 as DFQATT and CDR2 as SNEGSKA (reference sequence). The CDR3 loop spans 13 amino acids. The CDR3 nucleotides are TGCAGTGCTAGAGACGACAGGGGTTTAGCTACTACCTTC. Residues: CSARDDRGLATTF.

In this sample, this clonotype is large. The chain joins TRBV6-5 to TRBJ2-3; D is possibly TRBD1 (5 bases). The CDR3 has 16 amino acids. The germline V gene encodes CDR1 MNHEY and CDR2 SVGAGI. The V gene lost 0 bases and the J gene lost 2 bases, with 12 bases spanning the gap. The CDR3 bases are TGTGCCAGCAGTTACTCGAGTCCAGGGTTCACAGATACGCAGTATTTT. Translation gives CASSYSSPGFTDTQYF.

By sample share, this clonotype is large. The chain combines TRBV5-4 with TRBJ2-7; D possibly matches TRBD1 or TRBD2 (6 bases each). The V end was cut by 4 bases, the J end by 2 bases, with 19 bases between. The CDR3 spans 16 residues. Per germline, CDR1 SGHNT and CDR2 YYREEE (reference sequence). The CDR3 coding sequence is TGTGCCAGCAGCGGATACGGACAGAGGGGGGCCTACGAGCAGTACTTC. It translates to CASSGYGQRGAYEQYF.

This clonotype is large. V usage is TRBV6-5 and J usage is TRBJ1-6, with D unclear. The germline V gene encodes CDR1 MNHEY and CDR2 SVGAGI. Trimming removed 5 bases at V and 6 bases at J, with 20 bases between. The CDR3 runs 17 residues. CDR3 loop: CASSPRHGEPSNSPLHF. Here the CDR3 DNA reads TGTGCCAGCAGTCCCCGTCACGGGGAACCCTCTAATTCACCCCTCCACTTT.

This clonotype showed up just a few times. V gene TRBV10-3 combines with J gene TRBJ2-7; 14 bases are a match to TRBD2. V shed 6 bases and J 5 bases; nucleotides not matched to a gene: 6. Germline CDR1 and CDR2: ENHRY and SYGVKD. This CDR3 has 15 amino acids. The chain's CDR3 is CAIRPGLAGGDEQYF. The CDR3 DNA is TGTGCCATCAGACCCGGACTAGCGGGAGGAGACGAGCAGTACTTC.

This clonotype was observed a few times. One junction end does not reproduce the germline sequence, and a read error may be involved. This chain joins TRBV7-2 and TRBJ2-4; D not resolved. The CDR3 sequence is 13 residues long. Germline assignment: CDR1 SGHTA and CDR2 FQGNSA. The CDR3 is CASSPWATNIQYF. CDR3 DNA sequence: TGTGCCAGCAGCCCGTGGGCCACAAACATTCAGTACTTC.

This clonotype is labeled as medium-sized. The gene calls are TRBV14 and TRBJ2-2; D unclear. With 3 bases removed from V and 8 bases from J, the gap between germline ends came to 10 bases. This CDR3 comprises 13 residues. CDR1 SGHDN and CDR2 FVKESK come from the germline V gene. In DNA, the CDR3 is TGTGCCAGCAGCCACCTAGGAGCGGGGGAGCTGTTTTTT. Translating it yields CASSHLGAGELFF.

This clonotype is classed as medium-sized. The V and J genes are TRBV5-6 and TRBJ1-1; 9 nucleotides agree with TRBD1. The CDR3 runs 16 residues. Germline CDR1 reads SGHDT; CDR2 reads YYEEEE. The junction had 13 bases not matched to a gene; V was cut back by 3 bases and J by 7 bases. The CDR3, as DNA: TGTGCCAGCAGCTATTGGGGGACAGGGATTACTTATGAAGCTTTCTTT. This codes for CASSYWGTGITYEAFF.

The V call is TRBV5-1, the J call TRBJ2-7, with 12 bases that match TRBD2. The CDR3 runs 14 residues. The trim removed 3 bases at V and 3 bases at J, leaving 1 base unmatched. CDR1 is SGHRS, CDR2 YFSETQ, per germline. CDR3 amino acids: CASSWTSGDYEQYF. Written as DNA, the CDR3 is TGCGCCAGCAGCTGGACTAGCGGGGACTACGAGCAGTACTTC.

By its share, this clonotype is large. The chain is built from TRBV19 and TRBJ2-1; the D is unclear. The CDR3 length is 11 residues. Trimming took 8 bases from V and 5 from J, leaving 7 bases between them. The V gene's germline CDR1 is LNHDA and CDR2 SQIVND (reference sequence). This CDR3 reads CASSTDNEQFF. The DNA of the CDR3 is TGTGCCAGTTCCACAGACAATGAGCAGTTCTTC.

This clonotype is labeled as large (0.1 to 1%). The chain couples TRBV5-6 to TRBJ1-4; D is uncertain. Germline V gene sequence: CDR1 SGHDT, CDR2 YYEEEE. CDR3 length: 15 residues. V was clipped by 4 bases and J by 5 bases, with 15 bases between them. CDR3 DNA sequence: TGTGCCAGCAGCAGCATTGACGGATTGAATGAAAAACTGTTTTTT. This encodes CASSSIDGLNEKLFF. The variable domain in full, with the rest retrieved from reference TRBV5-6 and TRBJ1-4, is DAGVTQSPTHLIKTRGQQVTLRCSPKSGHDTVSWYQQALGQGPQFIFQYYEEEERQRGNFPDRFSGHQFPNYSSELNVNALLLGDSALYLCASSSIDGLNEKLFFGSGTQLSVL.

This clonotype ranks as medium-sized. The chain links TRBV20-1 to TRBJ1-5; D uncertain. The germline V gene encodes CDR1 DFQATT and CDR2 SNEGSKA (reference sequence). This CDR3 is built from 12 residues. The V end was cut by 3 bases, the J end by 6 bases, with 9 bases between. The CDR3, as DNA: TGCAGTGCTAGTGAGTTTGGTCAGCCCCAGCATTTT. The encoded protein is CSASEFGQPQHF.

J is TRBJ2-2 and V is TRBV11-1; 7 nucleotides match TRBD1. CDR1 and CDR2 from the germline V gene are SGHAT and FQDESV (reference sequence). The CDR3 length is 14 residues. V was clipped by 7 bases and J by 8 bases; unmatched bases: 10. The CDR3 sequence is CASTQQGFFGELFF. CDR3 coding DNA: TGTGCCAGCACCCAACAGGGGTTCTTTGGGGAGCTGTTTTTT.